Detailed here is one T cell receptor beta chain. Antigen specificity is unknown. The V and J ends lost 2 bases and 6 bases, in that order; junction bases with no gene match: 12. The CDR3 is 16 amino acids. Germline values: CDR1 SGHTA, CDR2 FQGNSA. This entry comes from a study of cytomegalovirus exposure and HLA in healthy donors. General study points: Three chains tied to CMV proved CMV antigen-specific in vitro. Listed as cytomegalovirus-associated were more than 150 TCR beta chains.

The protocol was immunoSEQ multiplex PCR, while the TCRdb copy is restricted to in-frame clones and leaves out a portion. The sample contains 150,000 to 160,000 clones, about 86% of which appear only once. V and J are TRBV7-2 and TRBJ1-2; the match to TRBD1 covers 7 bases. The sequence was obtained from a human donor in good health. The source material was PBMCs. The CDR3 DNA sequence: TGTGCCAGCAGCTTAAAGGGGGCCGGGGTCAAGAATGGCTACACCTTC. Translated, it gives CASSLKGAGVKNGYTF.